This T cell receptor (beta chain) was found in a study of human T cells and chemical hapten exposure. The V and J ends lost 0 bases and 2 bases respectively, with 17 bases between them. The CDR3 extends over 18 amino acids. Germline V lookup: CDR1 SGHDN, CDR2 FVKESK. TCRdb itself ran the RACE reads through MiXCR, one entry per CDR3 protein. The sample lists roughly 70,000 distinct CDR3 sequences, approximately 29% seen once, with roughly 10% in the top ten. Time point reported: patch test 1, 2 weeks after DPC sensitization. Sample treatment: therapeutic diphenylcyclopropenone sensitization with weekly scalp DPC. Drawing of blood took place ahead of applying each patch test.

Material: whole blood, obtained in connection with sensitization to the hapten diphenylcyclopropenone (DPC). This TCR was sampled from a man aged 40-49 years with alopecia areata. Some clones in this sample may be carry-over from other donors' samples. This sequence joins TRBV14 and TRBJ2-1; a possible D gene is TRBD1 (5 bases). The CDR3, as DNA: TGTGCCAGCAGCCAAGATAAATTCCAGGGTCGTACCTACAATGAGCAGTTCTTC. It is translated as CASSQDKFQGRTYNEQFF.